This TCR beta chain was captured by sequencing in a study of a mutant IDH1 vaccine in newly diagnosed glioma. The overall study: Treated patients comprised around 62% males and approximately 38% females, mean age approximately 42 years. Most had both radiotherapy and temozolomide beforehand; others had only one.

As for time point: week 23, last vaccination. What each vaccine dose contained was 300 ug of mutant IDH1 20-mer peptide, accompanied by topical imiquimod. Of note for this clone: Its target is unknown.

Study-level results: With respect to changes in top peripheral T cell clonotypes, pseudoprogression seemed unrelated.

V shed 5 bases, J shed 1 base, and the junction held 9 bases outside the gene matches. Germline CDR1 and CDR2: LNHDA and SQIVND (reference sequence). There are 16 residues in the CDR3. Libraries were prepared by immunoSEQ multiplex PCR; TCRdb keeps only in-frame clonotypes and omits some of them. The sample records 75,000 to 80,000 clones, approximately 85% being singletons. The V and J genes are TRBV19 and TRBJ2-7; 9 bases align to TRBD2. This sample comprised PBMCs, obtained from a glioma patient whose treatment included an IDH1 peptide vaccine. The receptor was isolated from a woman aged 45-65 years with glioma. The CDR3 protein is CASSPPRGLASYEQYF. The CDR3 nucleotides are TGTGCCAGTAGTCCTCCCCGGGGACTAGCTTCCTACGAGCAGTACTTC.